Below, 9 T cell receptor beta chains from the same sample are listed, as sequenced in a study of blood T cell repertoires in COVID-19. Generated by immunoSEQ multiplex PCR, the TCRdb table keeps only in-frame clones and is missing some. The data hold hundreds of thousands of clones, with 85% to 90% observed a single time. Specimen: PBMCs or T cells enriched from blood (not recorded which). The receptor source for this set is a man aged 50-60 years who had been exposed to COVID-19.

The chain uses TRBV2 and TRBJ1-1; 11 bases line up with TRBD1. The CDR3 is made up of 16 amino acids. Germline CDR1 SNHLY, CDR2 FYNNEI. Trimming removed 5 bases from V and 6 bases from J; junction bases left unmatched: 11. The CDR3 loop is CASSSRTGGESAEAFF. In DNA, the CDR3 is TGTGCCAGCAGTTCCCGGACAGGGGGCGAAAGCGCTGAAGCTTTCTTT. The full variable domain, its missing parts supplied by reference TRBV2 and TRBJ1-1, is EPEVTQTPSHQVTQMGQEVILRCVPISNHLYFYWYRQILGQKVEFLVSFYNNEISEKSEIFDDQFSVERPDGSNFTLKIRSTKLEDSAMYFCASSSRTGGESAEAFFGQGTRLTVV.

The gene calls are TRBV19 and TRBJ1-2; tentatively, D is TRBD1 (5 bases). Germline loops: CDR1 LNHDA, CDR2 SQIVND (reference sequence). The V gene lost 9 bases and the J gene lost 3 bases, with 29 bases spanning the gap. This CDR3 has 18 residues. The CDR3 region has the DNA TGTGCCAGCCAGATCCAATCTGGATTGTATGGAGGGGACTATGGCTACACCTTC. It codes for CASQIQSGLYGGDYGYTF.

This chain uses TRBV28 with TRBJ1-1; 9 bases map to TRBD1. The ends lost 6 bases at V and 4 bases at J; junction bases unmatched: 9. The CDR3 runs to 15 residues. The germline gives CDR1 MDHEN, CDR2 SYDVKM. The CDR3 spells CASRPPGQGSTEAFF. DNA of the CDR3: TGTGCCAGCAGGCCACCGGGACAGGGTTCCACTGAAGCTTTCTTT.

CDR3: CASSVQQGPYGAFF. Here the CDR3 DNA reads TGTGCCAGCAGCGTTCAACAGGGTCCATATGGAGCTTTCTTT. The rearrangement links TRBV7-2 to TRBJ1-1; a weak D match, TRBD1 (6 bases). This CDR3 spans 14 amino acids. Germline loops: CDR1 SGHTA, CDR2 FQGNSA. V lost 5 bases and J lost 10, with 20 bases in between.

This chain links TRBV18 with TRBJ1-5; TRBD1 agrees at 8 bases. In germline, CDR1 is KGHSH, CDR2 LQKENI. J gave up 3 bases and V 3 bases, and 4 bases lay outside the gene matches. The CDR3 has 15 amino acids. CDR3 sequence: CASSPGQADNQPQHF. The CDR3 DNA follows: TGTGCCAGCTCACCGGGACAGGCAGACAATCAGCCCCAGCATTTT.

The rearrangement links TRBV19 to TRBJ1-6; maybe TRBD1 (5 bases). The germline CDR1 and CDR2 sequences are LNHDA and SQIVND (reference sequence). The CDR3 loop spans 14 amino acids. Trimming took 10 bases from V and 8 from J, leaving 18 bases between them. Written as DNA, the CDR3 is TGTGCCAAGCGCGGCCGCGACAGTCATTCACCCCTCCACTTT. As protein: CAKRGRDSHSPLHF.

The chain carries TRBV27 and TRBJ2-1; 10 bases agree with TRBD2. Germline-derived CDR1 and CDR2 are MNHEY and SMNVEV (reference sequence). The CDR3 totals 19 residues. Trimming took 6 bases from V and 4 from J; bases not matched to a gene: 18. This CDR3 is CASRAPPGLGTSVYNEQFF. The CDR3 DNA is TGTGCCAGCAGGGCCCCCCCAGGGTTAGGGACTAGCGTTTACAATGAGCAGTTCTTC.

The CDR3 here is CASSLGPRGPFGYTF. The CDR3 nucleotides read TGCGCCAGCAGCTTGGGTCCGCGGGGGCCTTTTGGCTACACCTTC. The chain combines TRBV5-1 with TRBJ1-2, with D possibly being TRBD1 (6 bases). This CDR3 contains 15 residues. Between the trimmed V and J ends, which lost 0 bases and 7 bases, there was a span of 16 bases. Per germline, CDR1 SGHRS and CDR2 YFSETQ. The full variable domain, completed using reference TRBV5-1 and TRBJ1-2, is KAGVTQTPRYLIKTRGQQVTLSCSPISGHRSVSWYQQTPGQGLQFLFEYFSETQRNKGNFPGRFSGRQFSNSRSEMNVSTLELGDSALYLCASSLGPRGPFGYTFGSGTRLTVV.

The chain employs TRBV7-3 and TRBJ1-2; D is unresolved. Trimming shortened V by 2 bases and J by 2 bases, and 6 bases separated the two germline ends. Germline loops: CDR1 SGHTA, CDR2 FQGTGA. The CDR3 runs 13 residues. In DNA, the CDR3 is TGTGCCAGCAGCTTACAGGCAAACTATGGCTACACCTTC. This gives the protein CASSLQANYGYTF. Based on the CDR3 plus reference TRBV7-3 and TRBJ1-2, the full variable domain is GAGVSQTPSNKVTEKGKYVELRCDPISGHTALYWYRQSLGQGPEFLIYFQGTGAADDSGLPNDRFFAVRPEGSVSTLKIQRTERGDSAVYLCASSLQANYGYTFGSGTRLTVV.